What follows are 5 T cell receptor beta chains derived from one specimen sequenced in a study of blood T cell repertoires in COVID-19. The assay was immunoSEQ multiplex PCR, and TCRdb's table has in-frame clones only and misses some. The table includes about 76,000 clones, roughly 90% detected once. Sequenced material: peripheral blood. The receptors were sampled from a human donor in a cohort sampled during active COVID-19.

As DNA, the CDR3 is TGCGCCAGCAGCTCCGGGACAGGGGACTACGAGCAGTACTTC. Its translation: CASSSGTGDYEQYF. The V and J genes are TRBV5-1 and TRBJ2-7; 10 nucleotides align to TRBD1. V was clipped by 3 bases and J by 3 bases; unmatched bases: 3. The CDR3 covers 14 residues. Germline V lookup: CDR1 SGHRS, CDR2 YFSETQ.

The gene calls are TRBV6-5 and TRBJ1-1; the D is unclear. The CDR3 loop spans 13 amino acids. V dropped 6 bases and J dropped 0 bases, with 8 bases sitting between them. Germline V gives CDR1 MNHEY, CDR2 SVGAGI. The CDR3 loop is CASSNTLNTEAFF. The CDR3 DNA is TGTGCCAGCAGCAATACATTGAACACTGAAGCTTTCTTT.

The rearrangement links TRBV7-9 to TRBJ1-1; D is unresolved. The CDR3 loop spans 14 amino acids. CDR1 is SEHNR and CDR2 is FQNEAQ in the germline V gene (reference sequence). Deletions cut 1 base from V and 5 bases from J, with 11 bases between. The CDR3 region is CASSLVGRLTEAFF. The CDR3 nucleotides are TGTGCCAGCAGCTTAGTCGGCAGGCTTACTGAAGCTTTCTTT.

The V and J genes are TRBV6-5 and TRBJ1-1; no reliable D call. In germline, CDR1 is MNHEY, CDR2 SVGAGI. CDR3 size: 13 residues. Deletions cut 6 bases from V and 4 bases from J, with 12 bases between. CDR3 nucleotides: TGTGCCAGCAGGAGGGAGGATCTCACTGAAGCTTTCTTT. It specifies CASRREDLTEAFF.

The gene calls are TRBV29-1 and TRBJ2-1, with D maybe TRBD1 (6 bases). Per germline, CDR1 SQVTM and CDR2 ANQGSEA. The CDR3 runs 14 residues. Trimming removed 7 bases at V and 0 bases at J, with 13 bases between. This chain's CDR3 is CSAKDSRSYNEQFF. The CDR3 coding sequence is TGCAGCGCCAAGGACAGCCGCTCCTACAATGAGCAGTTCTTC.